This T cell receptor (beta chain) was recovered during a study of T cells in Graves' hyperthyroidism and ophthalmopathy. Study-wide points: By a 13 V-J model, ophthalmopathy was set apart from stable hyperthyroidism.

CDR3 length: 13 residues. V gave up 6 bases and J gave up 9 bases, with 15 bases separating them. Germline V CDR1 and CDR2: MDHEN, SYDVKM. Regions amplified from RNA transcripts were the TCR beta CDR3 regions. The HTBI primer set served for first-round RT-PCR of the TCR CDR3. TCRdb reanalysed the multiplex PCR reads using MiXCR and keeps one entry per CDR3 protein. The sample includes 600,000 or so distinct CDR3 sequences, over 12% seen only once; the top ten take around 7%. Under 3 months was the duration of disease in ophthalmopathy patients, who also had a Clinical Activity Score of at least 3 and a NOSPECS grade of at least 4. Each 10 ml fresh peripheral blood draw supplied the PBMCs. This clonotype was counted at least ten times. As yet, its antigen is unknown.

Input material: blood. The chain combines TRBV28 with TRBJ1-5; tentatively, D is TRBD1 (5 bases). The clonotype originates from a woman aged 18-29 years with Graves' ophthalmopathy. CDR3 amino acids: CASRNPTGRPQHF. The CDR3 DNA sequence: TGTGCCAGCAGGAACCCGACGGGGCGGCCCCAGCATTTT.